The TCR beta chain described here comes from a study of T cell responses to AZD1222 COVID-19 vaccine. Study results and caveats: CD4 TCRs linked to vaccination spanned spike, dominating at 160-218 and 743-854. A mostly white British donor set with more females was recruited, and clonal diversity was possibly underestimated.

As regards this clone: What it binds is unknown.

Sequencing used immunoSEQ multiplex PCR; TCRdb keeps in-frame clones, though not all of them. The sample has under 200,000 clones; more than 80% are singletons. CDR1 and CDR2 (germline): LNHDA, SQIVND (reference sequence). The CDR3 totals 13 residues. V was shortened by 3 bases and J by 9 bases, with 12 bases between the two germline ends. Sample: peripheral blood, taken 28 days after the second dose of the MenACWY control vaccine. V and J are TRBV19 and TRBJ1-5; D not resolved. The clonotype comes from an adult who received the MenACWY meningococcal vaccine as a control. CDR3 sequence reads: CASSIGREGPQHF. The CDR3 DNA follows: TGTGCCAGTAGTATTGGTCGGGAGGGGCCCCAGCATTTT.